What follows are 15 T cell receptor beta chains derived from one specimen sequenced in a study of T cell responses to AZD1222 COVID-19 vaccine. TCRdb keeps only in-frame clones here, not all; method: immunoSEQ multiplex PCR. The sample shows more than 150,000 clones, roughly nine tenths of them seen only once. The sequenced sample was peripheral blood, obtained 28 days after the second AZD1222 dose. Receptors originate from an adult who received the AZD1222 COVID-19 vaccine.

The V and J genes are TRBV2 and TRBJ1-1; D is uncertain. The germline V gene has CDR1 SNHLY and CDR2 FYNNEI. The CDR3 length is 11 residues. V lost 7 bases and J 0 bases, leaving 3 bases between the germline ends. The CDR3 DNA reads TGTGCCAGCACGGTGAACACTGAAGCTTTCTTT. Translated: CASTVNTEAFF.

This chain joins TRBV19 and TRBJ2-2, with a tentative D call TRBD2 (6 bases). Trimming shortened V by 7 bases and J by 0 bases, and 21 bases separated the two germline ends. In germline, CDR1 is LNHDA, CDR2 SQIVND (reference sequence). This CDR3 has 18 amino acids. CDR3 nucleotides: TGTGCCAGTAATTCGTTCCGGGACTTGTTCTCGAACACCGGGGAGCTGTTTTTT. Its translation is CASNSFRDLFSNTGELFF.

The chain links TRBV3-1 (or the pseudogene TRBV3-2) to TRBJ1-2; maybe TRBD1 (5 bases). CDR3 length: 13 amino acids. The V end was cut by 6 bases, the J end by 3 bases, with 11 bases between. Germline lookup yields CDR1 LGHDT and CDR2 YNNKEL (reference sequence). CDR3 sequence (DNA): TGTGCCAGCAGACCAGGGACGGACTATGGCTACACCTTC. The encoded protein is CASRPGTDYGYTF.

This clone was detected only once. The chain has TRBV19 and TRBJ1-2; D may be TRBD1 (5 bases). Per germline, CDR1 LNHDA and CDR2 SQIVND (reference sequence). The germline V and J ends were trimmed by 6 bases and 3 bases, with 11 bases remaining between them. This CDR3 region has 13 residues. The CDR3 here is CASRAREYYGYTF. The CDR3 nucleotides are TGTGCCAGTAGAGCCAGGGAATACTATGGCTACACCTTC.

The chain combines TRBV6-5 with TRBJ2-7; a possible D gene is TRBD2 (6 bases). The CDR3 covers 15 residues. Germline assignment: CDR1 MNHEY and CDR2 SVGAGI. V was pared by 7 bases and J by 4 bases, with 20 bases between. The CDR3 here is CASTKRVGEEYEQYF. The CDR3 DNA sequence: TGTGCCAGCACCAAACGGGTGGGGGAGGAATACGAGCAGTACTTC.

J is TRBJ2-1 and V is TRBV9, with TRBD2 identical over 7 bases. Germline V gene lookup returns CDR1 SGDLS and CDR2 YYNGEE. CDR3 length: 15 residues. Losses at the gene ends were 0 bases for V and 10 bases for J; bases not matched to a gene: 10. The CDR3 DNA is TGTGCCAGCAGCGTAGAGTCTGGGCGGGGGTTAGAGCAGTTCTTC. Protein sequence: CASSVESGRGLEQFF. Looking up the rest from reference TRBV9 and TRBJ2-1 gives the full variable domain: DSGVTQTPKHLITATGQRVTLRCSPRSGDLSVYWYQQSLDQGLQFLIQYYNGEERAKGNILERFSAQQFPDLHSELNLSSLELGDSALYFCASSVESGRGLEQFFGPGTRLTVL.

This chain joins TRBV5-5 and TRBJ2-5, with 7 positions matching TRBD1. Germline V gene sequence: CDR1 SGHKS, CDR2 YYEKEE (reference sequence). This CDR3 contains 14 residues. V was clipped by 4 bases and J by 2 bases; unmatched bases: 5. The CDR3 bases are TGTGCCAGCAGCGATCCGGACAGGCAAGAGACCCAGTACTTC. This codes for CASSDPDRQETQYF. Full variable domain (missing parts from reference TRBV5-5 and TRBJ2-5): DAGVTQSPTHLIKTRGQQVTLRCSPISGHKSVSWYQQVLGQGPQFIFQYYEKEERGRGNFPDRFSARQFPNYSSELNVNALLLGDSALYLCASSDPDRQETQYFGPGTRLLVL.

The chain combines TRBV7-9 with TRBJ2-2, with 14 bases identical to TRBD2. V dropped 5 bases and J dropped 5; count of bases not matched to a gene: 10. This CDR3 region has 18 residues. Germline assignment: CDR1 SEHNR and CDR2 FQNEAQ (reference sequence). The CDR3 coding sequence is TGTGCCAGCAGCCGTAAAGAGACTAGCGGGAGGGGAACCGGGGAGCTGTTTTTT. It translates to CASSRKETSGRGTGELFF.

The chain uses TRBV6-5 and TRBJ2-7; 7 bases fit TRBD2. This CDR3 comprises 12 residues. Unmatched junction bases numbered 6, after V lost 6 bases and J lost 7 bases. Germline V CDR1 and CDR2: MNHEY, SVGAGI. DNA for the CDR3: TGTGCCAGCAGGGGGGGACTATCTGAGCAGTACTTC. Translating it yields CASRGGLSEQYF.

The rearrangement links TRBV5-1 to TRBJ2-1, with 13 bases lining up with TRBD2. Trimming at V came to 6 bases and at J to 7 bases, leaving 13 bases not matched to a gene. Germline V gene data show CDR1 as SGHRS and CDR2 as YFSETQ. The CDR3 is 17 residues long. CDR3 loop: CASIIGLAGDLYNEQFF. CDR3 nucleotides: TGCGCCAGCATCATAGGACTAGCGGGAGACTTATATAATGAGCAGTTCTTC.

The V call is TRBV30, the J call TRBJ2-7; D is ambiguous. The germline gives CDR1 GTSNPN, CDR2 SVGIG (reference sequence). The length of the CDR3 is 11 residues. V shed 0 bases and J shed 5 bases, with 5 bases lying between them. The CDR3 reads CAWSVWHEQYF. In DNA, the CDR3 is TGTGCCTGGAGTGTATGGCACGAGCAGTACTTC.

The chain employs TRBV29-1 and TRBJ2-1, with D unresolved. The V and J ends lost 3 bases and 5 bases respectively, with 23 bases between them. The CDR3 length is 17 residues. Germline lookup yields CDR1 SQVTM and CDR2 ANQGSEA. In DNA, the CDR3 is TGCAGCGTTGACGGTGCAAGGGAAAGGGTAAACAACAATGAGCAGTTCTTC. This codes for CSVDGARERVNNNEQFF.

J is TRBJ2-7 and V is TRBV6-2 or TRBV6-3; 11 nucleotides match TRBD1. Trimming removed 6 bases from V and 2 bases from J; junction bases left unmatched: 15. The CDR3 extends over 18 amino acids. The germline CDR1 and CDR2 sequences are MNHEY and SVGEGT. DNA for the CDR3: TGTGCCAGCAGCATACCCGGGACAGGGGGTGTTCTTACCTACGAGCAGTACTTC. Translating gives CASSIPGTGGVLTYEQYF.

This chain joins TRBV6-2 or TRBV6-3 and TRBJ1-6; D possibly corresponds to TRBD1 (5 bases). V lost 5 bases to trimming and J lost 7 bases, with 12 bases between them. From germline, CDR1 is MNHEY and CDR2 SVGEGT. This CDR3 has 14 amino acids. CDR3 DNA sequence: TGTGCCAGCAGTATAACGGGACTGAATTCACCCCTCCACTTT. It specifies CASSITGLNSPLHF.

This clone was seen once. The V and J genes are TRBV24-1 and TRBJ2-3, with D hard to call. The CDR3 sequence is 17 residues long. V lost 0 bases to trimming and J lost 2 bases, with 14 bases between them. Germline lookup yields CDR1 KGHDR and CDR2 SFDVKD. The DNA for the CDR3 is TGTGCCACCAGTGATTTGTATAGGTCCTTGAACACAGATACGCAGTATTTT. Its translation is CATSDLYRSLNTDTQYF.